The 25 T cell receptor beta chains reported below all come from one sample, sequenced in a study of cytomegalovirus exposure and HLA in healthy donors. The PCR was carried out with 60 Vbeta primers and 13 Jbeta primers. Clones were sequenced by immunoSEQ multiplex PCR, and TCRdb holds only the in-frame ones, with some missing. The profile shows some 57,000 clones, less than 85% of them singletons. Specimen: PBMCs. The source of these receptors is a woman aged 25 to 39 in good health and CMV-seronegative.

The chain combines TRBV19 with TRBJ2-7; no reliable D call. Germline V gene data show CDR1 as LNHDA and CDR2 as SQIVND (reference sequence). The CDR3 length is 10 residues. Written as DNA, the CDR3 is TGTGCGGCAGGCTCCTACGAGCAGTACTTC. It yields the protein CAAGSYEQYF. The full variable domain, completed using reference TRBV19 and TRBJ2-7, is DGGITQSPKYLFRKEGQNVTLSCEQNLNHDAMYWYRQDPGQGLRLIYYSQIVNDFQKGDIAEGYSVSREKKESFPLTVTSAQKNPTAFYLCAAGSYEQYFGPGTRLTVT.

The chain links TRBV11-2 to TRBJ1-5, with D perhaps matching TRBD1 (6 bases). CDR3 length equals 14 residues. Germline V gene data show CDR1 as SGHAT and CDR2 as FQNNGV. Deletions cut 4 bases from V and 1 base from J, with 8 bases between. The CDR3 region is CASSWGGSNQPQHF. CDR3 nucleotide sequence: TGTGCCAGCAGCTGGGGGGGCAGCAATCAGCCCCAGCATTTT.

This chain links TRBV6-6 with TRBJ1-2; D uncertain. V gave up 7 bases and J gave up 0 bases, with 9 bases separating them. CDR1 and CDR2 (germline): MNHNY, SVGAGI (reference sequence). There are 13 residues in the CDR3. In DNA, the CDR3 is TGTGCCAGCAATACAGCAGCTAACTATGGCTACACCTTC. It is translated as CASNTAANYGYTF.

J is TRBJ2-5 and V is TRBV7-2; the D is unclear. V was pared by 3 bases and J by 3 bases, with 8 bases between. Germline assignment: CDR1 SGHTA and CDR2 FQGNSA. There are 13 residues in the CDR3. CDR3 coding DNA: TGTGCCAGCAGCTTTCTCGGAGAAGAGACCCAGTACTTC. It is translated as CASSFLGEETQYF.

This clone has just a few counts. The chain uses TRBV11-2 and TRBJ1-1; TRBD1 aligns across 9 bases. Losses at the gene ends were 5 bases for V and 4 bases for J; bases not matched to a gene: 2. The length of the CDR3 is 13 residues. Germline V gene data show CDR1 as SGHAT and CDR2 as FQNNGV. This CDR3 is CASSRDRATEAFF. Here the CDR3 DNA reads TGTGCCAGCAGCCGGGACAGGGCCACTGAAGCTTTCTTT.

This clone occurred a few times. The chain has TRBV6-5 and TRBJ1-1; no clear D. Trimming took off 5 bases at V and 5 bases at J, with 15 bases between the two ends. Germline V CDR1 and CDR2: MNHEY, SVGAGI. This CDR3 has 14 amino acids. CDR3 nucleotides: TGTGCCAGCAGTGCGGGATTGTTTAAGACTGAAGCTTTCTTT. Protein sequence: CASSAGLFKTEAFF.

V is TRBV5-1 and J is TRBJ1-5; D gene ambiguous. V lost 0 bases and J lost 3, with 7 bases in between. Germline V gene sequence: CDR1 SGHRS, CDR2 YFSETQ. The CDR3 sequence is 14 residues long. The CDR3 sequence: CASSLGQNNQPQHF. The CDR3 region has the DNA TGCGCCAGCAGCTTGGGGCAGAACAATCAGCCCCAGCATTTT.

This chain joins TRBV10-2 and TRBJ2-5; 10 nucleotides match TRBD2. CDR3 length: 18 amino acids. CDR1 is WSHSY and CDR2 is SAAADI in the germline V gene. The ends lost 3 bases at V and 4 bases at J; junction bases unmatched: 14. The CDR3, as DNA: TGCGCCAGCAGTGACCAGGGGGCGGCTAGCGGGAGAGGAGAGACCCAGTACTTC. Amino acids: CASSDQGAASGRGETQYF.

This clone has only a few counts. V and J are TRBV7-9 and TRBJ2-5, with 11 bases aligning to TRBD1. V lost 3 bases to trimming and J lost 7 bases; unmatched junction nucleotides: 4. The germline gives CDR1 SEHNR, CDR2 FQNEAQ (reference sequence). CDR3 size: 14 residues. In DNA form, the CDR3 reads TGTGCCAGCAGCTTCCCGGGACAGGGGGTGACCCAGTACTTC. Amino acids: CASSFPGQGVTQYF.

V is TRBV7-2 and J is TRBJ1-5, with a tentative D call TRBD1 (6 bases). Trimming stripped 2 bases from V and 1 base from J, with 9 bases between. The V gene's germline CDR1 is SGHTA and CDR2 FQGNSA. The CDR3 runs 15 residues. The CDR3, as DNA: TGTGCCAGCAGCTTACTAGGGGGAAGCAATCAGCCCCAGCATTTT. This codes for CASSLLGGSNQPQHF.

The genes are TRBV25-1 and TRBJ2-3, with 8 bases fitting TRBD1. This CDR3 has 14 residues. The germline V gene encodes CDR1 MGHDK and CDR2 SYGVNS. Trimming removed 5 bases from V and 5 bases from J; junction bases left unmatched: 6. CDR3 DNA sequence: TGTGCCAGCAGTTCCTCAGGGGGCCAAGATACGCAGTATTTT. It translates to CASSSSGGQDTQYF.

V gene TRBV2 combines with J gene TRBJ2-7, with TRBD2 matching over 7 bases. Germline CDR1 SNHLY, CDR2 FYNNEI. This CDR3 is built from 14 residues. V lost 4 bases, J lost 3 bases, and 6 bases stayed unmatched. In nucleotides, the CDR3 is TGTGCCAGCAGTGGAACCGGGAGGCTCTACGAGCAGTACGTC. This translates into CASSGTGRLYEQYV.

V usage is TRBV6-4 and J usage is TRBJ2-3, with TRBD2 matching over 13 bases. The CDR3 is 19 amino acids. V was pared by 0 bases and J by 2 bases, with 8 bases of the junction left unmatched. CDR1 and CDR2 from the germline V gene are MRHNA and SNTAGT. The CDR3 DNA follows: TGTGCCAGCAGTGACTCGAGTCGGACTAGCGGGAGTCACACAGATACGCAGTATTTT. Translated, it gives CASSDSSRTSGSHTDTQYF.

The rearrangement links TRBV7-2 to TRBJ2-1; the match to TRBD2 covers 12 bases. The CDR3 extends over 16 amino acids. Germline V lookup: CDR1 SGHTA, CDR2 FQGNSA. Trimming at V came to 4 bases and at J to 3 bases, leaving 4 bases not matched to a gene. CDR3 bases: TGTGCCAGCAGCTCACGGACTAGCGGGATCTACAATGAGCAGTTCTTC. Amino acids: CASSSRTSGIYNEQFF.

The chain links TRBV21-1 to TRBJ2-1; TRBD2, the D gene given by the table, was not confirmed from the DNA. TRBV21-1 has pseudogene status. The length of the CDR3 is 14 residues. CDR3 DNA sequence: TGTGCCAGCAGCAACGTCTACTCTTACAATGAGCAGTTCTTC. Amino acid sequence: CASSNVYSYNEQFF.

The V call is TRBV11-2, the J call TRBJ2-2, with D possibly matching TRBD2 (6 bases). Germline loops: CDR1 SGHAT, CDR2 FQNNGV. This CDR3 is built from 15 residues. V was trimmed by 5 bases and J by 1 base, leaving 11 bases between them. CDR3 DNA sequence: TGTGCCAGCAGCAGCCAGGGACTGAACACCGGGGAGCTGTTTTTT. It translates to CASSSQGLNTGELFF.

CDR3 DNA: TGTGCCAGTAGTATAGTTGGGACTGCGAACAATGAGCAGTTCTTC. Translating it yields CASSIVGTANNEQFF. The chain uses TRBV19 and TRBJ2-1, with D possibly being TRBD2 (6 bases). V lost 1 base, J lost 5 bases, and 12 bases lay in between. The CDR3 has 15 residues. CDR1 and CDR2 from the germline V gene are LNHDA and SQIVND (reference sequence).

Of note for this clone: At one of its ends the junction is not consistent with the germline gene, which may arise from a read error. V and J are TRBV7-7 and TRBJ2-3; TRBD2 matches at 9 bases. From germline, CDR1 is SSHAT and CDR2 FNYEAQ (reference sequence). This CDR3 spans 16 amino acids. The CDR3 sequence: CASSLQVGGGADTQYF. The CDR3 bases are TGTGCTAGCAGTCTTCAGGTCGGCGGGGGGGCAGATACGCAGTATTTT.

This clone was recorded only once. The rearrangement joins TRBV5-4 to TRBJ1-2; 7 nucleotides align to TRBD1. From germline, CDR1 is SGHNT and CDR2 YYREEE (reference sequence). The CDR3 totals 14 residues. V shed 4 bases, J shed 4 bases, and the junction held 7 bases outside the gene matches. Here the CDR3 reads CASSGQGEGYGYTF. The CDR3 DNA reads TGTGCCAGCAGCGGTCAGGGGGAAGGCTATGGCTACACCTTC.

The rearrangement uses TRBV30 and TRBJ2-1; tentative D call: TRBD1 (5 bases). V was shortened by 0 bases and J by 0 bases, with 12 bases between the two germline ends. CDR1 and CDR2 (germline): GTSNPN, SVGIG (reference sequence). The CDR3 is 16 residues long. CDR3 in amino acids: CAWSVGVAVSYNEQFF. The DNA of the CDR3 is TGTGCCTGGAGTGTAGGGGTCGCGGTCTCCTACAATGAGCAGTTCTTC.

In this sample, this clone turned up once. This chain uses TRBV25-1 with TRBJ1-2; a possible D gene is TRBD1 (5 bases). Trimming took 7 bases from V and 5 from J, leaving 8 bases between them. The germline V gene encodes CDR1 MGHDK and CDR2 SYGVNS. The CDR3 is 11 residues long. The chain's CDR3 is CASKGVYGYTF. The CDR3 DNA reads TGTGCCAGCAAAGGGGTATATGGCTACACCTTC.

The rearrangement joins TRBV30 to TRBJ1-4, with a possible D match to TRBD1 (6 bases). Germline V gene lookup returns CDR1 GTSNPN and CDR2 SVGIG (reference sequence). Trimming took 2 bases from V and 5 from J, leaving 12 bases between them. The CDR3 runs 14 residues. Here the CDR3 reads CAWSLRGGNEKLFF. The CDR3 nucleotides read TGTGCCTGGAGTTTAAGGGGGGGAAATGAAAAACTGTTTTTT.

The CDR3 protein is CASSRDRVNGYTF. CDR3 DNA sequence: TGTGCCAGTAGTAGGGACAGGGTCAATGGCTACACCTTC. The chain carries TRBV19 and TRBJ1-2, with TRBD1 matching over 9 bases. The V gene's germline CDR1 is LNHDA and CDR2 SQIVND (reference sequence). Unmatched junction bases numbered 3, after V lost 4 bases and J lost 6 bases. The CDR3 extends over 13 amino acids.

V usage is TRBV9 and J usage is TRBJ2-5; D is perhaps TRBD2 (6 bases). Deletions cut 0 bases from V and 5 bases from J, with 17 bases between. This CDR3 contains 16 residues. Germline lookup yields CDR1 SGDLS and CDR2 YYNGEE. The CDR3 is CASSVDRAGWEETQYF. CDR3 DNA: TGTGCCAGCAGCGTAGATCGCGCGGGATGGGAGGAGACCCAGTACTTC.

The rearrangement joins TRBV19 to TRBJ1-1, with a tentative D call TRBD1 (5 bases). The CDR3 is 14 amino acids. Germline CDR1 and CDR2: LNHDA and SQIVND (reference sequence). V was cut by 6 bases and J by 1 base, with 12 bases left in between. The chain's CDR3 is CASRIQQANTEAFF. The CDR3 DNA follows: TGTGCCAGTAGGATTCAACAGGCGAACACTGAAGCTTTCTTT. The entire variable domain, with the rest obtained from reference TRBV19 and TRBJ1-1, is as follows: DGGITQSPKYLFRKEGQNVTLSCEQNLNHDAMYWYRQDPGQGLRLIYYSQIVNDFQKGDIAEGYSVSREKKESFPLTVTSAQKNPTAFYLCASRIQQANTEAFFGQGTRLTVV.